The 8 T cell receptor beta chains below all came from one sample that was sequenced in a study of T cell repertoires in cytomegalovirus infection. TCRdb redid the calling of the reads with MiXCR, one entry per CDR3 protein. The table has hundreds of thousands of distinct CDR3 sequences, approximately 10% seen once. Sequencing was performed on PBMCs. The receptors derive from a human donor in good health (CMV status not recorded). Some clones in this sample may be carry-over from other donors' samples.

This clonotype was picked up one time. This chain uses TRBV6-6 with TRBJ2-5; D tentatively fits TRBD1 or TRBD2 (5 bases each). V lost 4 bases and J 7 bases, leaving 13 bases between the germline ends. The CDR3 spans 13 residues. CDR1 and CDR2 from the germline V gene are MNHNY and SVGAGI (reference sequence). The CDR3 here is CASSSQGVATQYF. The CDR3 DNA reads TGTGCCAGCAGTTCCCAGGGAGTTGCGACCCAGTACTTC.

This clonotype was observed many times. The gene calls are TRBV19 and TRBJ1-1; D is ambiguous. V lost 7 bases to trimming and J lost 2 bases, with 8 bases between them. Germline assignment: CDR1 LNHDA and CDR2 SQIVND (reference sequence). The CDR3 consists of 12 residues. This chain's CDR3 is CASTGFNTEAFF. CDR3 bases: TGTGCCAGTACTGGGTTTAACACTGAAGCTTTCTTT.

The chain joins TRBV20-1 to TRBJ2-1; 8 nucleotides align to TRBD2. V trimming: 6 bases; J trimming: 5 bases; junction bases outside the gene matches: 12. The CDR3 has 15 amino acids. Germline V lookup: CDR1 DFQATT, CDR2 SNEGSKA (reference sequence). The chain's CDR3 is CSASLGRGVHNEQFF. DNA of the CDR3: TGCAGTGCCAGCCTGGGGCGGGGGGTCCACAATGAGCAGTTCTTC.

This clonotype was recorded many times. This chain links TRBV12-3 or TRBV12-4 with TRBJ2-2, with 8 bases lining up with TRBD1. This CDR3 spans 14 amino acids. J was trimmed by 0 bases and V by 6 bases; bases with no gene match: 0. The CDR3 is CASRQGANTGELFF. CDR3 DNA: TGTGCCAGCAGACAGGGGGCGAACACCGGGGAGCTGTTTTTT.

This clonotype has at least ten counts. The genes are TRBV14 and TRBJ2-3, with 7 bases aligning to TRBD2. The CDR3 is 14 amino acids. The trim removed 4 bases at V and 3 bases at J, leaving 4 bases unmatched. Germline CDR1 is SGHDN and CDR2 is FVKESK. The CDR3 DNA is TGTGCCAGCAGCCGATATAGCGGGACAGATACGCAGTATTTT. Translated: CASSRYSGTDTQYF.

This clonotype was seen many times. The V call is TRBV28, the J call TRBJ1-1; D remains unclear. The length of the CDR3 is 12 residues. Trimming pared 1 base from V and 7 bases from J, leaving 7 bases between. Per the germline V gene, CDR1 is MDHEN and CDR2 is SYDVKM. The CDR3 sequence is CASSLLRYEAFF. Written as DNA, the CDR3 is TGTGCCAGCAGTTTATTGAGGTATGAAGCTTTCTTT.

This clonotype was observed a handful of times. The V call is TRBV7-9, the J call TRBJ2-1, with D perhaps being TRBD1 or TRBD2 (6 bases each). This CDR3 has 14 amino acids. Germline CDR1 and CDR2: SEHNR and FQNEAQ (reference sequence). V lost 2 bases, J lost 8 bases, and 13 bases lay in between. The CDR3 DNA is TGTGCCAGCAGCTTAAAAGGGGGAGGCTATGAGCAGTTCTTC. Encoded protein: CASSLKGGGYEQFF. The complete variable domain, with remaining parts taken from reference TRBV7-9 and TRBJ2-1, reads DTGVSQNPRHKITKRGQNVTFRCDPISEHNRLYWYRQTLGQGPEFLTYFQNEAQLEKSRLLSDRFSAERPKGSFSTLEIQRTEQGDSAMYLCASSLKGGGYEQFFGPGTRLTVL.

The table lists this clonotype with many counts. This rearrangement joins TRBV7-8 to TRBJ2-3; D perhaps matches TRBD2 (5 bases). The CDR3 has 16 residues. From germline, CDR1 is SGHVS and CDR2 FQNEAQ. Trimming left V 5 bases short and J 4 bases short, with 19 bases between. CDR3 sequence: CASSRSLGILADTQYF. The CDR3 DNA is TGTGCCAGCAGCCGATCGCTCGGGATTCTAGCAGATACGCAGTATTTT.